This record concerns one T cell receptor beta chain sequence. CDR1 is MDHEN and CDR2 is SYDVKM in the germline V gene. The CDR3 contains 14 residues. With V trimmed by 4 bases and J by 5 bases, 8 bases remained unmatched. The data belong to a study of early T cells in non-severe SARS-CoV-2 infection. Using its own MiXCR run on the 5' RACE reads, TCRdb lists one record per CDR3 protein. The sample lists just over 9,000 distinct CDR3 sequences; 4% to 5.5% were seen once. This rearrangement joins TRBV28 to TRBJ2-7, with 7 bases that match TRBD1. The sample consisted of whole blood. This clonotype originated in an adult who was a healthcare worker with PCR-confirmed SARS-CoV-2 infection or an uninfected control (not recorded which). Here the CDR3 reads CASSSGYRGHEQYF. As DNA, the CDR3 is TGTGCCAGCAGTTCCGGGTACAGGGGACACGAGCAGTACTTC.